The clone carrying this TCR beta chain has just one count. What it recognizes is unknown. This sample is drawn from a study of cytotoxic CD8 clonotypes in ibrutinib-treated CLL. The wider study: The patients, some 12 relapsed/refractory and fewer than 16 treatment-naive, included fewer than 18 who were IGHV unmutated. By median roughly 62 months, around twelve had progressed and around 15 stayed remitted; responses had been 2 complete and some 24 partial.

Library input was 1.5 to 2 micrograms of DNA from cryopreserved PBMCs. The method was immunoSEQ multiplex PCR; TCRdb's version includes in-frame clones alone and lacks a portion of them. Of thousands of clones in the sample, approximately 60% are singletons; the top ten hold about 18%. Study outcomes and limitations: Among the clonotypes, public ones were uncommon and contracted or held stable on treatment.

The length of the CDR3 is 11 residues. V lost 6 bases, J lost 15 bases, and 9 bases stayed unmatched. The germline CDR1 and CDR2 sequences are DFQATT and SNEGSKA (reference sequence). The source material was PBMCs, sampled before ibrutinib treatment. The chain employs TRBV20-1 and TRBJ2-2, with 8 bases aligning to TRBD1. The receptor was isolated from a human donor with chronic lymphocytic leukemia. CDR3 sequence (DNA): TGCAGTGCCATTCGACAGGGGAAGTTGTTTTTT. Translating gives CSAIRQGKLFF.